The clone carrying this TCR beta chain has a single count. These data come from a study of OX40 agonist ivuxolimab in advanced cancers. As for the study in general: Patients in the trial were receiving intravenous ivuxolimab every 2 weeks, at doses of 0.01 to 10 mg/kg.

Between the trimmed V and J ends, which lost 4 bases and 6 bases, there was a span of 8 bases. The length of the CDR3 is 12 residues. Germline lookup yields CDR1 SGHDT and CDR2 YYEEEE. Method: immunoSEQ multiplex PCR; TCRdb's copy keeps in-frame clones and lacks some. The sample contains tens of thousands of clones, approximately 81% of which appear only once. This TCR came from an adult with an advanced solid tumor such as melanoma, head and neck, liver or kidney cancer. This chain uses TRBV5-6 with TRBJ2-1; D is perhaps TRBD1 (5 bases). Sequenced material: CD4+ or CD8+ T cells sorted from blood, taken in a trial of the OX40 agonist ivuxolimab. CDR3 residues: CASSRGRNEQFF. For the CDR3, the DNA is TGTGCCAGCAGCAGGGGTCGCAATGAGCAGTTCTTC.